Listed here are 14 T cell receptor beta chains from one sample, sequenced in a study of blood T cell repertoires in COVID-19. Assay: immunoSEQ multiplex PCR; the TCRdb copy retains only in-frame clones and omits some. The table includes about 220,000 clones, around 86% detected once. The specimen was peripheral blood. The receptors come from a human donor in a cohort sampled during active COVID-19.

The rearrangement joins TRBV9 to TRBJ1-5; D might be TRBD1 (5 bases). The ends were cut back, 0 bases at V and 3 bases at J, with 10 bases in the middle. The length of the CDR3 is 15 residues. CDR1 and CDR2 (germline): SGDLS, YYNGEE. The CDR3 nucleotides are TGTGCCAGCAGCGTAGCCAACAGGATCAATCAGCCCCAGCATTTT. Protein: CASSVANRINQPQHF.

The chain couples TRBV28 to TRBJ2-7; 8 positions match TRBD1. Germline CDR1 reads MDHEN; CDR2 reads SYDVKM. This CDR3 comprises 14 residues. V was clipped by 10 bases and J by 3 bases; unmatched bases: 11. The CDR3 reads CATRSSGTGYEQYF. CDR3 sequence (DNA): TGTGCCACGAGGTCTTCCGGGACAGGCTACGAGCAGTACTTC.

The chain is built from TRBV5-1 and TRBJ2-1; 12 bases line up with TRBD2. Germline CDR1 and CDR2: SGHRS and YFSETQ. The J segment lost 10 bases and the V segment lost 3 bases, leaving 8 bases of the junction unmatched. The CDR3 runs to 15 residues. In DNA, the CDR3 is TGCGCCAGCAGCTCCCTAGCGGGAGGGCCGGGGGAGCAGTTCTTC. This sequence encodes CASSSLAGGPGEQFF.

This clone was seen a few times. V is TRBV6-2 or TRBV6-3 and J is TRBJ2-1, with D tentatively TRBD1 (6 bases). The germline V and J ends were trimmed by 7 bases and 1 base, with 14 bases remaining between them. Per the germline V gene, CDR1 is MNHEY and CDR2 is SVGEGT. The CDR3 loop spans 15 amino acids. The CDR3, as DNA: TGTGCCAGCAACCCAGGGGTAAGGTCCTACAATGAGCAGTTCTTC. Its translation: CASNPGVRSYNEQFF.

This chain uses TRBV7-9 with TRBJ1-1, with 7 bases aligning to TRBD1. The CDR3 extends over 16 amino acids. Per germline, CDR1 SEHNR and CDR2 FQNEAQ (reference sequence). V trimming: 5 bases; J trimming: 0 bases; junction bases outside the gene matches: 9. CDR3: CASSPDRAAMNTEAFF. The CDR3 DNA is TGTGCCAGCAGCCCAGACAGGGCCGCCATGAACACTGAAGCTTTCTTT.

The chain couples TRBV28 to TRBJ1-4, with D possibly matching TRBD1 (6 bases). CDR1 and CDR2 (germline): MDHEN, SYDVKM. V dropped 1 base and J dropped 5 bases, with 11 bases sitting between them. The CDR3 covers 15 residues. The CDR3 nucleotides read TGTGCCAGCAGTTTATTAAAAAGGGGGAATGAAAAACTGTTTTTT. Translation: CASSLLKRGNEKLFF.

The chain recombines TRBV18 with TRBJ2-2, with TRBD1 matching over 7 bases. Looked up from germline, CDR1 is KGHSH and CDR2 is LQKENI. V shed 4 bases, J shed 5 bases, and the junction held 7 bases outside the gene matches. The CDR3 is 15 amino acids. Written as DNA, the CDR3 is TGTGCCAGCTCACTGTATACAGGGGAAACCGGGGAGCTGTTTTTT. It specifies CASSLYTGETGELFF.

The chain uses TRBV5-8 and TRBJ1-3, with unresolved D. Trimming removed 0 bases from V and 7 bases from J, with 8 bases in between. The CDR3 consists of 13 residues. Germline V gene sequence: CDR1 SGHTS, CDR2 YDEGEE. In DNA, the CDR3 is TGTGCCAGCAGCTTGGGAGCGATGAACACCATATATTTT. It is translated as CASSLGAMNTIYF.

The table lists this clone with a count of one. The sample carries other DNA sequences with the same CDR3. The chain has TRBV6-5 and TRBJ2-7, with D perhaps TRBD2 (6 bases). The CDR3 extends over 12 amino acids. Germline V lookup: CDR1 MNHEY, CDR2 SVGAGI. V was shortened by 3 bases and J by 7 bases, with 10 bases between the two germline ends. The CDR3, as DNA: TGTGCCAGCAGTTATCGGGGAGGTGAGCAGTACTTC. Its translation is CASSYRGGEQYF.

This clone was found a few times. V is TRBV30 and J is TRBJ2-7, with 12 bases that match TRBD2. The V and J ends lost 1 base and 3 bases, in that order; junction bases with no gene match: 4. Germline V lookup: CDR1 GTSNPN, CDR2 SVGIG (reference sequence). CDR3 length: 15 amino acids. CDR3 sequence reads: CAWSGLAGGIYEQYF. The CDR3 coding sequence is TGTGCCTGGAGTGGGCTAGCGGGGGGGATCTACGAGCAGTACTTC.

The chain employs TRBV9 and TRBJ2-7; 9 bases are shared with TRBD1. Germline-derived CDR1 and CDR2 are SGDLS and YYNGEE. The CDR3 sequence is 15 residues long. V lost 4 bases and J lost 3; bases outside the gene matches: 8. CDR3: CASSPRDRAIYEQYF. CDR3 in DNA: TGTGCCAGCAGCCCCCGGGACAGGGCTATCTACGAGCAGTACTTC.

The gene calls are TRBV11-3 and TRBJ2-6; tentatively, D is TRBD1 (7 bases). The CDR3 loop spans 17 amino acids. V was clipped by 5 bases and J by 7 bases, with 21 bases between them. CDR1 and CDR2 from the germline V gene are SGHNT and YENEEA. CDR3 residues: CASSPGGGGFRANVLTF. The DNA of the CDR3 is TGTGCCAGCAGCCCTGGTGGAGGGGGCTTTAGAGCCAACGTCCTGACTTTC.

The rearrangement joins TRBV19 to TRBJ2-3; D is undetermined. The CDR3 runs to 14 residues. The V gene's germline CDR1 is LNHDA and CDR2 SQIVND (reference sequence). With 3 bases removed from V and 0 bases from J, the gap between germline ends came to 7 bases. The DNA for the CDR3 is TGTGCCAGTAGTATCTGGGCTAGCACAGATACGCAGTATTTT. This translates into CASSIWASTDTQYF.

This clone was recorded a few times. The chain uses TRBV6-6 and TRBJ2-7; 8 bases align to TRBD1. CDR1 is MNHNY, CDR2 SVGAGI, per germline (reference sequence). The length of the CDR3 is 13 residues. The V segment lost 8 bases and the J segment 1 base; nucleotides outside the gene matches: 4. The CDR3 sequence is CASLDRVSYEQYF. CDR3 coding DNA: TGTGCCAGCTTGGACAGGGTGTCCTACGAGCAGTACTTC.